Following are 16 T cell receptor beta chains from one sample sequenced in a study of regulatory T cells in long-lasting Graves disease. Time point specified: newly diagnosed GD, antithyroid drugs for less than 3 months. PBMC-extracted RNA yielded the TCR library. Investigators prepared the TCR beta libraries by applying iRepertoire HTBI primers and Arm-PCR of CDR3 regions. TCRdb independently ran MiXCR on the multiplex PCR reads; one entry per CDR3 protein. The data show about 540,000 distinct CDR3 sequences, about 13% seen once. The sample was also linked to a second study, of T cells in Graves' hyperthyroidism and ophthalmopathy.

The sample in question was peripheral blood mononuclear cells (PBMCs), obtained at new diagnosis, from a patient treated with antithyroid drugs. The receptors come from a man aged 25-40 years with Graves disease.

The sample holds a few counts of this clonotype. The chain is built from TRBV12-3 or TRBV12-4 and TRBJ1-6; 7 bases line up with TRBD1. This CDR3 spans 14 amino acids. The junction had 7 bases not matched to a gene; V was cut back by 6 bases and J by 8 bases. CDR3 sequence: CASRTGTAYSPLHF. CDR3 coding DNA: TGTGCCAGCAGGACCGGGACAGCTTATTCACCCCTCCACTTT.

This clonotype was observed once. Just one base apart from a much larger clone, this may be a read error. The V and J genes are TRBV30 and TRBJ2-1; 13 bases are shared with TRBD2. This CDR3 contains 13 residues. Germline loops: CDR1 GTSNPN, CDR2 SVGIG (reference sequence). The CDR3 region is CVIGTSGKNEQFF. CDR3 sequence (DNA): TGTGTGATCGGGACTAGCGGGAAAAATGAGCAGTTCTTC.

The rearrangement links TRBV12-5 to TRBJ1-3; D remains unclear. This CDR3 is built from 11 residues. V was shortened by 3 bases and J by 10 bases, with 7 bases between the two germline ends. Germline V gives CDR1 LGHNT, CDR2 FRNRAP. CDR3 residues: CASGLGLTIYF. CDR3 DNA sequence: TGTGCTAGTGGTTTAGGGCTTACCATATATTTT.

This clonotype appeared many times. CDR3 DNA sequence: TGTGCCAGCAGTGAATTGTACAGATCGGTGACCCAGTACTTC. It translates to CASSELYRSVTQYF. The chain is built from TRBV6-1 and TRBJ2-5; D is uncertain. The CDR3 runs 14 residues. V was shortened by 2 bases and J by 7 bases, with 14 bases between the two germline ends. Germline assignment: CDR1 MNHNS and CDR2 SASEGT.

The chain uses TRBV28 and TRBJ2-7, with 9 positions matching TRBD1. Looked up from germline, CDR1 is MDHEN and CDR2 is SYDVKM. This CDR3 spans 16 amino acids. The V gene end was trimmed by 6 bases and the J gene end by 3 bases; junction bases not matched to a gene: 12. This CDR3 reads CASSPTGGGEYYEQYF. The CDR3 bases are TGTGCCAGCAGCCCAACAGGGGGCGGGGAGTACTACGAGCAGTACTTC.

This clonotype came up a few times. The chain carries TRBV29-1 and TRBJ2-7; possibly TRBD1 for D (6 bases). V lost 0 bases and J lost 1, with 16 bases in between. The CDR3 length is 16 residues. The germline CDR1 and CDR2 sequences are SQVTM and ANQGSEA. CDR3: CSVEDPGEQGSYEQYF. The CDR3 nucleotides are TGCAGCGTTGAAGACCCCGGAGAACAGGGTTCCTACGAGCAGTACTTC.

This clonotype was seen many times. This chain connects TRBV20-1 to TRBJ2-5; D ambiguous. The CDR3 is made up of 13 amino acids. Trimming shortened V by 0 bases and J by 4 bases, and 9 bases separated the two germline ends. Germline lookup yields CDR1 DFQATT and CDR2 SNEGSKA (reference sequence). The CDR3 DNA reads as TGCAGTGCTAGAGATAACTTGAGAGAGACCCAGTACTTC. It is translated as CSARDNLRETQYF.

This chain connects TRBV5-1 to TRBJ2-7; D perhaps matches TRBD1 (5 bases). Trimming left V 5 bases short and J 1 base short, with 10 bases between. This CDR3 is 13 amino acids long. Germline CDR1 reads SGHRS; CDR2 reads YFSETQ. CDR3 nucleotides: TGCGCCAGCAGGACAGCCAGGTCCTACGAGCAGTACTTC. It codes for CASRTARSYEQYF.

This clonotype came up a few times. A read error may be the cause here, since a much bigger clone is one base away. The CDR3 spells CASSYLSRVHEQFF. In DNA, the CDR3 is TGTGCCAGCAGTTACCTATCGAGAGTCCATGAGCAGTTCTTC. The chain has TRBV6-5 and TRBJ2-1; D remains unclear. The CDR3 runs to 14 residues. V lost 2 bases and J lost 8, with 13 bases in between. The germline V gene encodes CDR1 MNHEY and CDR2 SVGAGI.

In this sample, this clonotype turned up a few times. The rearrangement uses TRBV5-1 and TRBJ1-1, with D uncertain. Germline CDR1 is SGHRS and CDR2 is YFSETQ. The CDR3 extends over 15 amino acids. Between the trimmed V and J ends, which lost 4 bases and 0 bases, there was a span of 13 bases. The CDR3 region is CASSLRPTLNTEAFF. The CDR3 DNA reads as TGCGCCAGCAGCCTACGACCGACGCTGAACACTGAAGCTTTCTTT. Full variable domain (missing parts from reference TRBV5-1 and TRBJ1-1): KAGVTQTPRYLIKTRGQQVTLSCSPISGHRSVSWYQQTPGQGLQFLFEYFSETQRNKGNFPGRFSGRQFSNSRSEMNVSTLELGDSALYLCASSLRPTLNTEAFFGQGTRLTVV.

This clonotype has more than one count but fewer than ten. This chain links TRBV19 with TRBJ2-2; 14 positions match TRBD2. Losses at the gene ends were 7 bases for V and 4 bases for J; bases not matched to a gene: 11. The germline CDR1 and CDR2 sequences are LNHDA and SQIVND (reference sequence). The CDR3 is 18 residues long. CDR3 DNA sequence: TGTGCCAGTAATGCTAGACTAGCGGGAGGGCCGGGCACCGGGGAGCTGTTTTTT. Translation: CASNARLAGGPGTGELFF.

This clonotype was seen ten or more times. A junction end diverges from the germline sequence, so it may reflect a read error. This sequence joins TRBV30 and TRBJ1-2; no clear D gene. Germline V lookup: CDR1 GTSNPN, CDR2 SVGIG (reference sequence). This CDR3 region has 11 residues. The CDR3 coding sequence is TGTGCCTGGAGTATAAGGCCGAAGATCTCCTTC. Protein: CAWSIRPKISF.

In its sample, this clonotype was seen a few times. The chain combines TRBV20-1 with TRBJ2-5, with D uncertain. This CDR3 has 13 residues. CDR1 is DFQATT, CDR2 SNEGSKA, per germline (reference sequence). Trimming stripped 3 bases from V and 3 bases from J, with 11 bases between. The CDR3 loop reads CSARDPWKETQYF. DNA for the CDR3: TGCAGTGCTAGGGATCCCTGGAAAGAGACCCAGTACTTC.

This clonotype was detected many times. The V and J genes are TRBV28 and TRBJ2-5; D not certain. V was shortened by 5 bases and J by 5 bases, with 9 bases between the two germline ends. The CDR3 loop spans 12 amino acids. Per the germline V gene, CDR1 is MDHEN and CDR2 is SYDVKM. CDR3 sequence (DNA): TGTGCCAGCAGTGACCAGGTGGAGACCCAGTACTTC. Protein sequence: CASSDQVETQYF.

This clonotype was seen at least ten times. The V call is TRBV12-3 or TRBV12-4, the J call TRBJ2-5; D remains unclear. This CDR3 has 12 residues. Deletions cut 6 bases from V and 5 bases from J, with 10 bases between. The CDR3 DNA sequence: TGTGCCAGCAGAAGGACCGGGGAGACCCAGTACTTC. It specifies CASRRTGETQYF.

The sample holds many counts of this clonotype. The rearrangement links TRBV2 to TRBJ2-7; no reliable D call. The germline V gene encodes CDR1 SNHLY and CDR2 FYNNEI. V was shortened by 6 bases and J by 6 bases, with 15 bases between the two germline ends. The length of the CDR3 is 13 residues. The chain's CDR3 is CASSGSPIAEQYF. CDR3 bases: TGTGCCAGCAGCGGGTCACCTATCGCCGAGCAGTACTTC.